These 27 T cell receptor beta chains share one sample of origin, sequenced in a study of beta chain features in type 1 diabetes (dated by TCRdb to the late 2010s). Library creation used the immunoSEQ multiplex PCR assay. The High Capacity cDNA Reverse Transcription Kit was used to reverse transcribe all of the isolated RNA, meaning that expressed TCRB transcripts were what got sequenced. TCRdb obtained this table from immuneACCESS and retained in-frame rearrangements with V and J assigned. These tables miss some clones; where compared with another copy, unresolved V genes account for less than half of the shortfall, and the remainder is unexplained. A total of over 700,000 clones appear in this sample, about a sixth of them only once. The ten biggest clones cover 0.02% to 0.025% of the sample. Material for sequencing was naive CD4+ T cells from blood. What the cell subset or site label conveys for this sample: true naive CD4+ T cells. These receptors were obtained from a woman under 30 in good health.

The V call is TRBV11-2, the J call TRBJ2-7; D is undetermined. Deletions cut 3 bases from V and 6 bases from J, with 6 bases between. The CDR3 totals 11 residues. Germline assignment: CDR1 SGHAT and CDR2 FQNNGV. This CDR3 is CASSLRREQYF. In DNA form, the CDR3 reads TGTGCCAGCAGCTTGCGGCGCGAGCAGTACTTC.

The chain recombines TRBV15 with TRBJ2-2; D is perhaps TRBD1 (5 bases). The ends were cut back, 0 bases at V and 6 bases at J, with 8 bases in the middle. Germline CDR1 LNHNV, CDR2 YYDKDF (reference sequence). CDR3 length: 14 amino acids. The CDR3 region has the DNA TGTGCCACCAGCAGAGATCCAGGGTCCGGGGAGCTGTTTTTT. Translation: CATSRDPGSGELFF.

The CDR3 region is CASSPTYRTGELFF. For the CDR3, the DNA is TGTGCCAGCAGCCCCACATATCGCACCGGGGAGCTGTTTTTT. The chain is built from TRBV7-2 and TRBJ2-2, with D unclear. Trimming took 5 bases from V and 4 from J, leaving 11 bases between them. This CDR3 region has 14 residues. CDR1 SGHTA and CDR2 FQGNSA come from the germline V gene.

The sample holds a few counts of this clone. The CDR3 nucleotides are TGTGCCAGCAGCGGCGGGACTAGCGCCGCTCCGGGGCAGTTCTTC. Protein sequence: CASSGGTSAAPGQFF. V usage is TRBV4-2 and J usage is TRBJ2-1; the match to TRBD2 covers 10 bases. The junction had 13 bases not matched to a gene; V was cut back by 5 bases and J by 12 bases. This CDR3 contains 15 residues. CDR1 and CDR2 (germline): LGHNA, YNFKEQ.

This clone was seen more than once but under ten times. This chain joins TRBV7-9 and TRBJ2-3; 15 bases line up with TRBD2. V was clipped by 4 bases and J by 6 bases; unmatched bases: 14. CDR3 length: 19 amino acids. From germline, CDR1 is SEHNR and CDR2 FQNEAQ (reference sequence). The CDR3 nucleotides are TGTGCCAGCAGCTCTCGGACTAGCGGGAGGGCCCGAATTATCGATACGCAGTATTTT. Its translation: CASSSRTSGRARIIDTQYF. Full variable domain (remainder filled in from reference TRBV7-9 and TRBJ2-3): DTGVSQNPRHKITKRGQNVTFRCDPISEHNRLYWYRQTLGQGPEFLTYFQNEAQLEKSRLLSDRFSAERPKGSFSTLEIQRTEQGDSAMYLCASSSRTSGRARIIDTQYFGPGTRLTVL.

This chain links TRBV29-1 with TRBJ1-2, with 8 positions matching TRBD1. The CDR3 length is 13 residues. Germline V CDR1 and CDR2: SQVTM, ANQGSEA. Trimming took 7 bases from V and 3 from J; bases not matched to a gene: 7. The CDR3 reads CSARTGTYYGYTF. CDR3 bases: TGCAGCGCCCGGACAGGGACCTACTATGGCTACACCTTC.

This chain connects TRBV2 to TRBJ2-2; D gene ambiguous. Germline V lookup: CDR1 SNHLY, CDR2 FYNNEI. The V end lost 6 bases, the J end lost 7 bases, and 15 bases lay between the germline ends. The length of the CDR3 is 14 residues. The CDR3 DNA reads TGTGCCAGCAGGGACGACTCGAGGAGCGGGGAGCTGTTTTTT. This encodes CASRDDSRSGELFF.

The rearrangement joins TRBV7-9 to TRBJ2-3; no definite D call. CDR3 length equals 13 residues. Germline lookup yields CDR1 SEHNR and CDR2 FQNEAQ (reference sequence). Trimming left V 5 bases short and J 4 bases short, with 10 bases between. CDR3 protein: CASSQDLADTQYF. CDR3 nucleotides: TGTGCCAGCAGCCAAGACCTGGCAGATACGCAGTATTTT. The whole variable domain, remainder taken from reference TRBV7-9 and TRBJ2-3, is DTGVSQNPRHKITKRGQNVTFRCDPISEHNRLYWYRQTLGQGPEFLTYFQNEAQLEKSRLLSDRFSAERPKGSFSTLEIQRTEQGDSAMYLCASSQDLADTQYFGPGTRLTVL.

The V and J genes are TRBV6-5 and TRBJ2-7; 7 nucleotides match TRBD2. The CDR3 length is 15 residues. Germline assignment: CDR1 MNHEY and CDR2 SVGAGI. The junction had 10 bases not matched to a gene; V was cut back by 4 bases and J by 4 bases. CDR3 amino acids: CASSSPVKGGYEQYF. CDR3 nucleotide sequence: TGTGCCAGCAGTTCCCCTGTGAAGGGAGGGTACGAGCAGTACTTC.

This clone was seen a handful of times. The rearrangement links TRBV14 to TRBJ1-2; D is perhaps TRBD1 (5 bases). V gave up 4 bases and J gave up 4 bases, with 10 bases separating them. From germline, CDR1 is SGHDN and CDR2 FVKESK. CDR3 length equals 13 residues. CDR3 DNA: TGTGCCAGCAGCCGGGGGGGTAGCTATGGCTACACCTTC. Amino acid sequence: CASSRGGSYGYTF.

In its sample, this clone was seen a few times. The chain uses TRBV7-2 and TRBJ2-3; D unclear. With 0 bases removed from V and 4 bases from J, the gap between germline ends came to 8 bases. This CDR3 comprises 14 residues. CDR1 and CDR2 (germline): SGHTA, FQGNSA. The CDR3 DNA is TGTGCCAGCAGCTTAGCGCAGTATTCAGATACGCAGTATTTT. Amino acids: CASSLAQYSDTQYF.

This clone occurred a few times. The chain combines TRBV5-1 with TRBJ2-1; 9 nucleotides match TRBD2. The germline V gene encodes CDR1 SGHRS and CDR2 YFSETQ. The V and J ends lost 1 base and 10 bases, in that order; junction bases with no gene match: 9. This CDR3 is built from 15 residues. CDR3 sequence (DNA): TGCGCCAGCAGCTTGAGGGCTAGCGGGATTTCGGAGCAGTTCTTC. Its translation: CASSLRASGISEQFF.

This clone was recorded a few times. The chain is built from TRBV6-1 and TRBJ1-5; 7 bases line up with TRBD1. The CDR3 contains 17 residues. Germline V gene lookup returns CDR1 MNHNS and CDR2 SASEGT. V was clipped by 0 bases and J by 1 base; unmatched bases: 6. CDR3 DNA sequence: TGTGCCAGCAGTGAAGCGGGACAGAAGGGGAGCAATCAGCCCCAGCATTTT. Translated: CASSEAGQKGSNQPQHF.

The gene calls are TRBV15 and TRBJ2-1; unclear D gene. Trimming removed 11 bases at V and 4 bases at J, with 6 bases between. Per germline, CDR1 LNHNV and CDR2 YYDKDF (reference sequence). This CDR3 spans 10 amino acids. DNA of the CDR3: TGTGCCGCCCGGTACAATGAGCAGTTCTTC. Its protein product is CAARYNEQFF.

This clone appeared a few times. This chain uses TRBV1 with TRBJ1-2; the table calls TRBD1, which could not be checked here. TRBV1 is a known pseudogene. This CDR3 comprises 17 residues. The chain's CDR3 is CTSSQESPHQSYYGYTF. CDR3 sequence (DNA): TGCACCAGCAGCCAAGAAAGTCCACACCAGTCCTACTATGGCTACACCTTC.

The V call is TRBV12-2, the J call TRBJ2-3; the table's TRBD2 call for D was not verified on the DNA. TRBV12-2 constitutes a pseudogene. This CDR3 is built from 20 residues. Here the CDR3 DNA reads TGTGCAAGTCGCTTCCGCGGGAGGCGCGCCGTGTTAGCGAGCACAGATACGCAGTATTTT. Translated, it gives CASRFRGRRAVLASTDTQYF.

This clone has just a few counts. The chain combines TRBV5-1 with TRBJ2-5; the match to TRBD1 covers 7 bases. This CDR3 has 15 amino acids. The germline gives CDR1 SGHRS, CDR2 YFSETQ. With V trimmed by 0 bases and J by 4 bases, 6 bases remained unmatched. In nucleotides, the CDR3 is TGCGCCAGCAGCTTGGAAGAGGGGGCTGGAGAGACCCAGTACTTC. Amino acid sequence: CASSLEEGAGETQYF. The whole variable domain, remainder taken from reference TRBV5-1 and TRBJ2-5, is KAGVTQTPRYLIKTRGQQVTLSCSPISGHRSVSWYQQTPGQGLQFLFEYFSETQRNKGNFPGRFSGRQFSNSRSEMNVSTLELGDSALYLCASSLEEGAGETQYFGPGTRLLVL.

This clone has only a few counts. The chain employs TRBV15 and TRBJ1-5; D unclear. V lost 4 bases and J 2 bases, leaving 6 bases between the germline ends. Germline loops: CDR1 LNHNV, CDR2 YYDKDF (reference sequence). CDR3 length: 13 amino acids. The CDR3 DNA reads as TGTGCCACCAGCACGCAGGGCAATCAGCCCCAGCATTTT. Its translation is CATSTQGNQPQHF.

This clone was picked up a small number of times. This chain connects TRBV7-9 to TRBJ2-2; D is perhaps TRBD1 or TRBD2 (6 bases each). The V end was cut by 4 bases, the J end by 4 bases, with 16 bases between. This CDR3 has 16 residues. The germline CDR1 and CDR2 sequences are SEHNR and FQNEAQ (reference sequence). The CDR3 region is CASSSPGGSGTGELFF. The CDR3 nucleotides are TGTGCCAGCAGCTCCCCCGGGGGCTCAGGCACCGGGGAGCTGTTTTTT.

This clone was counted only a few times. The chain is built from TRBV11-1 and TRBJ2-3; 7 positions match TRBD1. Germline V gives CDR1 SGHAT, CDR2 FQDESV (reference sequence). The CDR3 runs to 15 residues. V was clipped by 3 bases and J by 2 bases; unmatched bases: 5. CDR3 DNA: TGTGCCAGCAGCTTCTTACAGGGGTCCACAGATACGCAGTATTTT. Amino acids: CASSFLQGSTDTQYF.

The rearrangement joins TRBV29-1 to TRBJ1-4, with TRBD1 as a possible D gene (6 bases). The V end lost 6 bases, the J end lost 7 bases, and 18 bases lay between the germline ends. The CDR3 has 14 residues. The germline gives CDR1 SQVTM, CDR2 ANQGSEA. The CDR3 sequence: CSVARGGLGEKLFF. The CDR3 DNA follows: TGCAGCGTCGCACGGGGGGGGCTTGGTGAAAAACTGTTTTTT.

The chain joins TRBV19 to TRBJ1-5; a weak D match, TRBD1 (6 bases). Germline CDR1 and CDR2: LNHDA and SQIVND (reference sequence). CDR3 length: 15 residues. V lost 4 bases to trimming and J lost 5 bases, with 15 bases between them. For the CDR3, the DNA is TGTGCCAGTAGTAATGGACAGTTTCGGTATCAGCCCCAGCATTTT. Translation gives CASSNGQFRYQPQHF.

This clone was counted a few times. The chain links TRBV7-2 to TRBJ1-1; 7 bases are a match to TRBD1. The germline CDR1 and CDR2 sequences are SGHTA and FQGNSA. The CDR3 totals 15 residues. The trim removed 3 bases at V and 1 base at J, leaving 5 bases unmatched. The CDR3 bases are TGTGCCAGCAGCTTTACCGGGACAGCGAACACTGAAGCTTTCTTT. Protein product: CASSFTGTANTEAFF.

This rearrangement joins TRBV7-3 to TRBJ2-2, with TRBD2 as a possible D gene (5 bases). Germline V gene sequence: CDR1 SGHTA, CDR2 FQGTGA. V gave up 1 base and J gave up 8 bases, with 17 bases separating them. CDR3 length: 16 residues. The CDR3 bases are TGTGCCAGCAGCTTAATGGGTTTAGGAGGTGCGGGGGAGCTGTTTTTT. Translation gives CASSLMGLGGAGELFF. Full variable domain (rest looked up from reference TRBV7-3 and TRBJ2-2): GAGVSQTPSNKVTEKGKYVELRCDPISGHTALYWYRQSLGQGPEFLIYFQGTGAADDSGLPNDRFFAVRPEGSVSTLKIQRTERGDSAVYLCASSLMGLGGAGELFFGEGSRLTVL.

The chain is built from TRBV19 and TRBJ1-2; D unclear. The CDR3 covers 14 residues. Deletions cut 2 bases from V and 4 bases from J, with 11 bases between. CDR1 is LNHDA and CDR2 is SQIVND in the germline V gene (reference sequence). The CDR3 DNA sequence: TGTGCCAGTAGTATAAGTGGGCCACTCTATGGCTACACCTTC. Its protein is CASSISGPLYGYTF.

This rearrangement joins TRBV28 to TRBJ2-7, with TRBD2 identical over 7 bases. CDR1 MDHEN and CDR2 SYDVKM come from the germline V gene. This CDR3 is built from 16 residues. V trimming: 2 bases; J trimming: 3 bases; junction bases outside the gene matches: 10. Here the CDR3 reads CASSLGLAGVLYEQYF. DNA of the CDR3: TGTGCCAGCAGTTTAGGTCTGGCGGGAGTTCTCTACGAGCAGTACTTC.

J is TRBJ2-6 and V is TRBV5-1; no definite D call. The CDR3 length is 15 residues. Germline V gene data show CDR1 as SGHRS and CDR2 as YFSETQ. Trimming left V 1 base short and J 1 base short, with 6 bases between. DNA of the CDR3: TGCGCCAGCAGCTTGACCCCATCTGGGGCCAACGTCCTGACTTTC. Translation gives CASSLTPSGANVLTF.